This is a list of T cell receptor beta chains from one sample in a study of cytomegalovirus exposure and HLA in healthy donors. Here immunoSEQ multiplex PCR was the method, and the copy in TCRdb shows in-frame clones only, minus some. This table holds about 80,000 clones, over 60% found once. Source material: PBMCs. All receptors come from a male donor in good health and CMV-seropositive. Each CDR3 is given with its conserved first and last residue. D genes are given only for firm matches. Clone size is shown for a subset of rows, as once, few, many or a class of expanded clone.

>TRBV5-1|TRBJ1-1|.|TRBD1|13
TGCGCCAGCAGCTTACAGGGGGCTGCGGAAGCTTTCTTT
CASSLQGAAEAFF
>TRBV19|TRBJ2-5|.|.|15
TGTGCCAGTAGTGCCCGACAGTTATCGAGGGAGACCCAGTACTTC
CASSARQLSRETQYF
>TRBV11-1|TRBJ1-1|.|.|13
TGTGCCAGCAGCTCCCCGGGGGGCACTGAAGCTTTCTTT
CASSSPGGTEAFF
>TRBV5-1|TRBJ1-4|few|.|14
TGCGCCAGCAGCTCGGTCGAGAATAATGAAAAACTGTTTTTT
CASSSVENNEKLFF
>TRBV7-9|TRBJ2-3|.|TRBD2|18
TGTGCCAGCAGCTTACGCCGTTTAGCGGGAGGGAACACAGATACGCAGTATTTT
CASSLRRLAGGNTDTQYF
>TRBV25-1|TRBJ1-1|.|.|17
TGTGCCAGCAGTGAATTGAGAGCCGATAGGAGGAACACTGAAGCTTTCTTT
CASSELRADRRNTEAFF
>TRBV7-9|TRBJ1-2|once|.|13
TGTGCCAGCAGCCGAGGACAGAACTATGGCTACACCTTC
CASSRGQNYGYTF
>TRBV13|TRBJ2-5|.|.|14
TGTGCCAGCAGCTTACTGGGGGGTCAAGAGACCCAGTACTTC
CASSLLGGQETQYF
>TRBV29-1|TRBJ2-2|few|TRBD2|15
TGCAGCGTCTCTGGACTAGCGGGGGGCACCGGGGAGCTGTTTTTT
CSVSGLAGGTGELFF
>TRBV28|TRBJ1-2|.|.|14
TGTGCCAGCACCCTAACGTCGGGGGGGGGAGGCTACACCTTC
CASTLTSGGGGYTF
>TRBV19|TRBJ1-1|.|.|13
TGTGCCAGTACAGGGCAGTTTAATACTGAAGCTTTCTTT
CASTGQFNTEAFF
>TRBV14|TRBJ2-1|.|TRBD2|16
TGTGCCAGCAGCCAAACTACGCGGGGGTCCCCACATGAGCAGTTCTTC
CASSQTTRGSPHEQFF
>TRBV27|TRBJ1-5|.|TRBD1|15
TGTGCCAGCAGTTTCTCAGGGACAGGGTCCCAGCCCCAGCATTTT
CASSFSGTGSQPQHF
>TRBV2|TRBJ1-5|.|.|15
TGTGCCAGCAGTGAAGGTCCAGGGGCAGGTCAGCCCCAGCATTTT
CASSEGPGAGQPQHF
>TRBV19|TRBJ2-5|.|TRBD2|16
TGTGCCAGTAGTGCTGAGCGGGAGGGATTCCAAGAGACCCAGTACTTC
CASSAEREGFQETQYF
>TRBV25-1|TRBJ2-7|.|.|11
TGTGCCAGCAGTACGGGGTACGAGCAGTACTTC
CASSTGYEQYF
>TRBV11-1|TRBJ2-1|.|TRBD2|14
TGTGCCAGCAGGGGCGGGAGCTCCTACAATGAGCAGTTCTTC
CASRGGSSYNEQFF
>TRBV6-5|TRBJ1-2|once|.|14
TGTGCCAGCAGCCTCCGGACCAGTCCGGGGGGCTACACCTTC
CASSLRTSPGGYTF
>TRBV29-1|TRBJ2-5|.|TRBD2|14
TGCAGCGTTCCGGGAGGGCCCTCGGGGGAGACCCAGTACTTC
CSVPGGPSGETQYF
>TRBV19|TRBJ2-3|.|TRBD2|15
TGTGCCAGTAATATAGCGGGGGTTAACACAGATACGCAGTATTTT
CASNIAGVNTDTQYF
>TRBV6-5|TRBJ2-1|few|TRBD2|15
TGTGCCAGCAGTTTTAGCGGGGTATCCTACAATGAGCAGTTCTTC
CASSFSGVSYNEQFF
>TRBV5-5|TRBJ1-1|few|TRBD1|14
TGTGCCAGCAGCACGGGACAGCTGAACACTGAAGCTTTCTTT
CASSTGQLNTEAFF
>TRBV30|TRBJ2-6|.|.|14
TGTGCCTGGGGAAGAGGGCCTGGGGCCAACGTCCTGACTTTC
CAWGRGPGANVLTF
>TRBV28|TRBJ1-2|.|TRBD1|13
TGTGCCAGCAGTTTGGGGACAGGGGATGGCTACACCTTC
CASSLGTGDGYTF
>TRBV29-1|TRBJ1-1|few|.|14
TGCAGCGTTGAAGACGCGGGGATGGGCACTGAAGCTTTCTTT
CSVEDAGMGTEAFF
>TRBV7-2|TRBJ2-7|.|TRBD2|15
TGTGCCAGCAGCTTAGTACTAGCGGGAGGGGGCGAGCAGTACTTC
CASSLVLAGGGEQYF
>TRBV6-5|TRBJ2-1|.|TRBD2|15
TGTGCCAGCAGCCCGGGACTAGCGAGAGACAATGAGCAGTTCTTC
CASSPGLARDNEQFF
>TRBV9|TRBJ2-7|.|TRBD1|13
TGTGCCAGCAGCGTAGGCCAGGGGGCCGAGCAGTACTTC
CASSVGQGAEQYF
>TRBV28|TRBJ2-1|.|TRBD1|18
TGTGCCAGCAGTCCTACACTACTGGGGACAGCCGGGTACAATGAGCAGTTCTTC
CASSPTLLGTAGYNEQFF
>TRBV27|TRBJ2-1|.|TRBD1|17
TGTGCCAGCAGTTTATCGCCAGGACAGGGAACGTACAATGAGCAGTTCTTC
CASSLSPGQGTYNEQFF
>TRBV5-4|TRBJ1-1|few|.|13
TGTGCCAGCAGCTTGAGAGTGAACACTGAAGCTTTCTTT
CASSLRVNTEAFF
>TRBV13|TRBJ1-5|.|.|15
TGTGCCAGCAGCTTCGGCCAGCGTCAAAATCAGCCCCAGCATTTT
CASSFGQRQNQPQHF
>TRBV5-1|TRBJ2-5|many|TRBD2|16
TGCGCCAGCAGCTTGGGCGGACTAGCGGTACAAGAGACCCAGTACTTC
CASSLGGLAVQETQYF
>TRBV7-7|TRBJ1-2|.|TRBD1|19
TGTGCCAGCAGCTTAGAAAGGGGGCTAGGGCCGGGGCCACCCTGCGGCTACACCTTC
CASSLERGLGPGPPCGYTF
>TRBV21-1|TRBJ1-5|few|.|16
TGTGCCAGCAGCTCAAAAAGGGGGCAGGTTGGCCAGCCCCAGCATTTT
CASSSKRGQVGQPQHF
>TRBV28|TRBJ1-4|.|.|14
TGTGCCAGCAGTCTGGGACTGTTAGAGGAAAAACTGTTTTTT
CASSLGLLEEKLFF
>TRBV27|TRBJ1-5|.|TRBD1|13
TGTGCCAGCGGTCCAGGGGGTCATCAGCCCCAGCATTTT
CASGPGGHQPQHF
>TRBV7-3|TRBJ2-1|once|.|18
TGTGCCAGCAGCTTTTTCAAGCGGACGAAAGGGTATTCAGATGAGCAGTTCTTC
CASSFFKRTKGYSDEQFF
>TRBV7-3|TRBJ2-3|.|TRBD2|16
TGTGCCAGCAGCTCTAGCGGGGGGGCGAGCACAGATACGCAGTATTTT
CASSSSGGASTDTQYF
>TRBV5-1|TRBJ2-1|.|TRBD1|15
TGCGCCAGCAGCCCCCGGGACAGGGTCTACAATGAGCAGTTCTTC
CASSPRDRVYNEQFF
>TRBV14|TRBJ1-1|.|.|14
TGTGCCAGCAGCCAGGGTGGGGGGGGAGCTGTGGCTTTCTTT
CASSQGGGGAVAFF
>TRBV6-6|TRBJ2-1|.|.|15
TGTGCCAGCAGCCGGGTCGTCGGGGACACAAATGAGCAGTTCTTC
CASSRVVGDTNEQFF
>TRBV15|TRBJ2-7|.|TRBD2|15
TGTGCCACCAGCAGAGTAACGGGGGGTTCCCACGAGCAGTACTTC
CATSRVTGGSHEQYF
>TRBV19|TRBJ2-1|.|.|13
TGTGCCAGTACTACGGGAGTGGGCAATGAGCAGTTCTTC
CASTTGVGNEQFF
>TRBV11-2|TRBJ2-7|few|TRBD2|16
TGTGCCAGCAGCTGGACTAGCGGGAGAAGTAGTCACGAGCAGTACTTC
CASSWTSGRSSHEQYF
>TRBV6-1|TRBJ1-1|.|TRBD1|12
TGTGCCAGCATGGAGGGGGCTGTTGAAGCTTTCTTT
CASMEGAVEAFF
>TRBV6-1|TRBJ2-5|few|.|16
TGTGCCAGCAGTGACCAGGGACATTCAATCCAAGAGACCCAGTACTTC
CASSDQGHSIQETQYF
>TRBV6-5|TRBJ1-5|.|.|14
TGTGCCAGCAGTCAGGAGGGTAGCAATCAGCCCCAGCATTTT
CASSQEGSNQPQHF
>TRBV19|TRBJ2-7|few|.|13
TGTGCCAGTAGTATAGGTTCAGATTACGAGCAGTACTTC
CASSIGSDYEQYF
>TRBV6-6|TRBJ1-6|few|TRBD1|13
TGTGCCAGCAATACAGGGGAAGATCTCCCCCTCCACTTT
CASNTGEDLPLHF
>TRBV2|TRBJ2-5|.|.|15
TGTGCCAGCAGTGAAGTCACGCGGGAAGGGGAGACCCAGTACTTC
CASSEVTREGETQYF